What follows is one TCR beta chain and its context. The sort gate was single viable CD3+CD4+CD8-CD45RO+ cells for memory CD4+ T cells. Donors' CMV status reflects serum IgG against pp150, pp28, p38, p52. Authors' processing steps: After removing out-of-frame reads, around 2,100,000 distinct TCRbeta sequences remained. TCRdb's copy holds only in-frame clones and misses some; the assay was immunoSEQ multiplex PCR. V, J and clone size were drawn from that table, and D and trimming were deduced from the DNA. This table holds about 75,000 clones, around 82% found once. This sample was included in a study of memory CD4+ T cells and cytomegalovirus serostatus. CDR1 and CDR2 (germline): GTSNPN, SVGIG (reference sequence). The CDR3 runs 16 residues. V was clipped by 0 bases and J by 5 bases, with 17 bases between them.

The sequence came from an adult in good health and CMV-seropositive. The V gene is TRBV30, the J gene TRBJ2-1; the D gene is possibly TRBD2 (5 bases). The source material was memory CD4+ T cells from blood. The DNA for the CDR3 is TGTGCCTGGAGTGTTAGGGAGCTCCTCTCTAACAATGAGCAGTTCTTC. Translation gives CAWSVRELLSNNEQFF.